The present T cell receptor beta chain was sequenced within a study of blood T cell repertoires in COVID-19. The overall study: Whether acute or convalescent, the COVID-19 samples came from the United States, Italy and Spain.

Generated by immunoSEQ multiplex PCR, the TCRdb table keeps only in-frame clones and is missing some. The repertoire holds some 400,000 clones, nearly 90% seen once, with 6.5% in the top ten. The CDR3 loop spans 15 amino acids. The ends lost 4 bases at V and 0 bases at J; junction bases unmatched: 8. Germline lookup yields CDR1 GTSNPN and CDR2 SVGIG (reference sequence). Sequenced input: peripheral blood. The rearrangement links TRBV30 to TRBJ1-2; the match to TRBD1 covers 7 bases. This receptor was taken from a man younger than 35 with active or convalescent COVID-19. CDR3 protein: CAWTSGQAANYGYTF. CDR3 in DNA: TGTGCCTGGACCTCCGGACAGGCCGCTAACTATGGCTACACCTTC.